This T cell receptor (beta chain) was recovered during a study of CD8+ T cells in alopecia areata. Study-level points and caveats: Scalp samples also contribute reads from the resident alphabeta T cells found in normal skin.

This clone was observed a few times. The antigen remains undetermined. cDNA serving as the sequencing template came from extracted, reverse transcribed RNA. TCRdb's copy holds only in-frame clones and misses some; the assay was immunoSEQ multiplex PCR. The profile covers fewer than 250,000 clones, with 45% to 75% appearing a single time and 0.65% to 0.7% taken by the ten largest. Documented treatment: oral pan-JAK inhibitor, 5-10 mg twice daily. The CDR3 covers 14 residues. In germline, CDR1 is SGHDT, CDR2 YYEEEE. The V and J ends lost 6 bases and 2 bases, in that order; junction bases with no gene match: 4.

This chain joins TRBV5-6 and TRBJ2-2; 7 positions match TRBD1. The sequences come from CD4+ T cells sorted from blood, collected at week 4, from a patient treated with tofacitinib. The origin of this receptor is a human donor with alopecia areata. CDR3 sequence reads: CASKGTVNTGELFF. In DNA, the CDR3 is TGTGCCAGCAAGGGGACAGTCAACACCGGGGAGCTGTTTTTT.